Below, one T cell receptor (beta chain) is given with its context. Its antigen remains unidentified. Relative to the germline gene, one junction end is altered; a read error may explain this. The data were taken from a study of tumor-infiltrating lymphocytes in primary liver carcinoma. Germline assignment: CDR1 SGHAT and CDR2 FQDESV (reference sequence). The CDR3 is made up of 13 amino acids. Starting material of 400 to 600 ng total RNA yielded TCR beta cDNA via a constant-region primer. Investigators got TCR beta libraries out of three nested multiplex PCR rounds, done with slightly modified ARM-PCR. With TRBV1-TRBV30 forward primers and a C-beta reverse primer, the first two PCR rounds were run for nine to eleven cycles each. Each CDR3 protein is one row after TCRdb ran MiXCR on the multiplex PCR reads. This table holds under 45,000 distinct CDR3 sequences, roughly 69% found once. General study results and limits: Blood trailed tumors significantly in top-250-clone fraction (p = 0.039). Just around 7.5-25% of top clones spanned all five tumor regions.

From unsorted bulk tissue weighing roughly 17-31 mg, DNA and RNA were co-extracted. Surgical resection treated primary liver carcinoma in the patients. All tumor samples contained more than 85% viable tumor cells. The receptor was derived from a man aged 40-55 years with primary liver carcinoma and hepatitis B virus infection. This rearrangement joins TRBV11-1 to TRBJ1-6; D remains unclear. Source material: liver tumor tissue from sampling region 4. This sample's subset: tumor region T4, right-lateral pole. This chain's CDR3 is CPSSRTLVSSLHF. CDR3 coding DNA: TGTCCCAGCAGCCGGACGCTGGTTTCATCCCTCCACTTT.